Reported below is one T cell receptor (beta chain). What it binds is unknown. The entry originates in a study of CD8 T cells in ankylosing spondylitis. Trimming cost V 1 base and J 8 bases, with 13 bases left between them. Germline V lookup: CDR1 SGHNT, CDR2 YENEEA. This CDR3 has 14 residues. Findings of the study overall: Made up of under 10 highly homologous variants, a TCR beta motif appeared characteristic of ankylosing spondylitis blood. With a CD8+ phenotype, disease-linked clones were relatively rare in peripheral blood.

By quantitative 5'-RACE with molecular barcodes, the TCR beta libraries were made. TCRdb fed the 5' RACE reads into MiXCR, producing one record per CDR3 protein. The table includes approximately 140,000 distinct CDR3 sequences, around 9.7% detected once. The rearrangement joins TRBV11-3 to TRBJ2-3; D ambiguous. Source material: blood, either unsorted or a sorted T cell fraction (not recorded which). This TCR was recovered from a male donor with ankylosing spondylitis or in good health (not recorded which). The CDR3 DNA reads TGTGCCAGCAGCTTAGCCAGTAGGGAAGGTACGCAGTATTTT. As protein: CASSLASREGTQYF.